This TCR beta chain emerged from a study of identical twins. The CDR3 is made up of 13 amino acids. V lost 3 bases, J lost 5 bases, and 8 bases lay in between. Germline values: CDR1 LNHDA, CDR2 SQIVND (reference sequence). Study-wide results and limits: Whereas memory repertoires showed no such difference, abundant cord blood beta clonotypes carried fewer insertions.

A single record per CDR3 protein comes from TCRdb applying MiXCR to the 5' RACE reads. The sample consists of 230,000 or so distinct CDR3 sequences, roughly 8.7% of them appearing once. The table lists this clonotype with a few counts. Its cognate antigen is unknown. The data were also submitted as part of a second study, on yellow fever vaccine responses in identical twins. Turning to that study: A vaccine T cell response that seemed partly convergent and partly personalized was reported in twins.

The source is a woman between 18 and 30 years old in good health. Sequencing used CD8+ T cells sorted from blood. J is TRBJ2-1 and V is TRBV19; D not certain. The chain's CDR3 is CASSIVRNNEQFF. As DNA, the CDR3 is TGTGCCAGTAGTATTGTCAGAAACAATGAGCAGTTCTTC.